This T cell receptor (beta chain) was retrieved from a study of beta chain features in type 1 diabetes. In the study overall: Over all samples combined, around 110 million sorted cells were examined.

CDR3 size: 13 residues. V lost 8 bases and J lost 3; bases outside the gene matches: 6. Germline values: CDR1 MGHDK, CDR2 SYGVNS. A remark on this clone: Its antigen remains unknown.

Study findings and constraints: People with Type 1 diabetes carried modestly yet significantly shorter TCRB CDR3s in all four CD4+ subsets. High-TCR-expressing cells could be over-represented by cDNA sequencing. Fewer insertions but more deletions were seen at VDJ junctions in type 1 diabetes patients.

Populations isolated by sorting all had purity greater than 98%. The authors reverse transcribed all of the isolated RNA, so sequencing captured expressed TCRB transcripts. The table came from immunoSEQ multiplex PCR; TCRdb's copy has only in-frame clones and leaves some out. The repertoire consists of about 120,000 clones, with roughly a sixth occurring once and the leading ten covering 2.6%. The source is a man aged 18 to 29 with type 1 diabetes. The sequenced sample was central memory CD4+ T cells from blood. The chain has TRBV25-1 and TRBJ1-1; 7 nucleotides match TRBD1. The CDR3 DNA is TGTGCCAGCGCCAGGGGGAGGGACACTGAAGCTTTCTTT. Its translation: CASARGRDTEAFF.